The clone carrying this T cell receptor (beta chain) was detected only a few times. Its antigen is undetermined. The CDR3 sequence is 14 residues long. The germline V gene encodes CDR1 SEHNR and CDR2 FQNEAQ (reference sequence). V shed 5 bases and J 4 bases; nucleotides not matched to a gene: 3. TCRdb re-analysed the 5' RACE reads in MiXCR, keeping a single row per CDR3 protein. Among roughly 26,000 distinct CDR3 sequences listed, roughly 5.3% were seen once. This record comes from a study of early T cells in non-severe SARS-CoV-2 infection. Whole-study results and caveats: VDJdb-based annotation leaned toward anti-spike CD8 responses and missed private and CD4 specificities.

The receptor's source is an adult who was a healthcare worker with PCR-confirmed SARS-CoV-2 infection or an uninfected control (not recorded which). Material: whole blood. This chain uses TRBV7-9 with TRBJ2-7, with 12 bases aligning to TRBD2. The CDR3, as DNA: TGTGCCAGCAGCAATGGACTAGCGGGGTACGAGCAGTACTTC. Amino acids: CASSNGLAGYEQYF.